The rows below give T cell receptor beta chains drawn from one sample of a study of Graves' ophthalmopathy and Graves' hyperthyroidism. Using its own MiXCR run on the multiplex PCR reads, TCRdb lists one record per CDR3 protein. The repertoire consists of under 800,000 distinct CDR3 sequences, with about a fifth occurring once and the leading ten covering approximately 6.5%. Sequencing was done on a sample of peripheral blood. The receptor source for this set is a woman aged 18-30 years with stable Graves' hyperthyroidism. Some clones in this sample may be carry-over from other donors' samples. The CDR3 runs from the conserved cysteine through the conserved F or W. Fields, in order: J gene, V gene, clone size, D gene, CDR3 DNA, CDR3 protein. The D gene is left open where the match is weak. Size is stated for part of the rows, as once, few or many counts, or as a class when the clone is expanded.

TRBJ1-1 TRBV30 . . TGTGCCTGGAGCAGGGTGGAGACTGAAGCTTTCTTT CAWSRVETEAFF
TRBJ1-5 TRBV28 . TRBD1 TGTGCCAGCAGTCTCCGGGACAGGAGTTATAGCAATCAGCCCCAGCATTTT CASSLRDRSYSNQPQHF
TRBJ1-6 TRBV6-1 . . TGTGCCAGTACCGGGACAAGGAAAAATTCACCCCTCCACTTT CASTGTRKNSPLHF
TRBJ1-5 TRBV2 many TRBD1 TGTGCCAGCAGAGAACAGGGGGCGGCCAATCAGCCCCAGCATTTT CASREQGAANQPQHF
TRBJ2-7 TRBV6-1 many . TGTGCCAGCAGTGAAGCAATAGGGGGGTACTACGAGCAGTACTTC CASSEAIGGYYEQYF
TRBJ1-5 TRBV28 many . TGTGCCAGCAGTCCCAGGGCCCTGAATTCCCAGCATTTT CASSPRALNSQHF
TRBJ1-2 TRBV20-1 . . TGCAGTGCTCCAGACCTTAACTATGGCTACACCTTC CSAPDLNYGYTF
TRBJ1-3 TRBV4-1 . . TGCGCCAGCAGCCAAGAAAGTTTTAGCACCGGAAACACCATATATTTT CASSQESFSTGNTIYF
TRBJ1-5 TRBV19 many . TGTGCCAGTAGTATCCGCATACAGGGTTGGAGCAATCAGCCCCAGCATTTT CASSIRIQGWSNQPQHF
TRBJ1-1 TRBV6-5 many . TGTGCCAGCAGTTACAACACGAACACTGAAGCTTTCTTT CASSYNTNTEAFF
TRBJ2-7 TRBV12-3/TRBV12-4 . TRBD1 TGTGCCAGCACCCTGGGACAGGGGGCGGTCGAGCAGTACTTC CASTLGQGAVEQYF
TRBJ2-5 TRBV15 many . TGTGCCACCAGCAGTATTCTAAGGGAGACCCAGTACTTC CATSSILRETQYF
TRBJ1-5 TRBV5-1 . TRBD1 TGCGCCAGCAGCTCCCAGGGGGGGCAACAGCCCCAGCATTTT CASSSQGGQQPQHF
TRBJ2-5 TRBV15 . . TGTGCCACCAGCAGAGGTTTCGGCAGGGGAGAGACCCAGTACTTC CATSRGFGRGETQYF
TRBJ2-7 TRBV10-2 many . TGCGCCAGCAGTGAGTCGGGCGCGGGGACGAACGAGCAGTACTTC CASSESGAGTNEQYF
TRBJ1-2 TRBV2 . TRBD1 TGTGCCAGCAGTGCCGGACAGGGAAGGAAGTTTTCTGGCTACACCTTC CASSAGQGRKFSGYTF
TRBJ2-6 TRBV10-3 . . TGTGCCATCAGTGACGACTACACTGGGGCCAACGTCCTGACTTTC CAISDDYTGANVLTF
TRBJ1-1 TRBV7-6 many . TGTGCCAGCAGCTTAGCGGGTGGGACGTCTGAAGCTTTCTTT CASSLAGGTSEAFF
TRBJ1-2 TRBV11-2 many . TGTGCCAGCAGCTTAACAGGATGGGACTATGGCTACACCTTC CASSLTGWDYGYTF
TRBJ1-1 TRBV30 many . TGTGCCTGGAAGTACACTGAAGCTTTCTTT CAWKYTEAFF
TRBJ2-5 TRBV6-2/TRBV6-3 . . TGTGCCAGCAGTTACGTGGGAGCAAAAGAGACCCAGTACTTC CASSYVGAKETQYF
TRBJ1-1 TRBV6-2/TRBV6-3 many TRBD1 TGTGCCAGCAGTTACCAGGGGGCCGGGAACACTGAAGCTTTCTTT CASSYQGAGNTEAFF
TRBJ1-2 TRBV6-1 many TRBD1 TGTGCCAGCAGGGAGGGGGCAAAAGGCTACACCTTC CASREGAKGYTF
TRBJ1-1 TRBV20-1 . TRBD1 TGCAACGGACAGGGAATGAACACTGAAGCTTTCTTT CNGQGMNTEAFF
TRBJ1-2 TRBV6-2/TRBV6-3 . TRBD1 TGTGCCAGCAGTTGGGCCGGGACAGGGAACTATGGCTACACCTTC CASSWAGTGNYGYTF
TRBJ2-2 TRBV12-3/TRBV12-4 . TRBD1 TGTGCCAGCGGGACAGACTACACCGGGGAGCTGTTTTTT CASGTDYTGELFF
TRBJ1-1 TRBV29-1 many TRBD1 TGCAGCGTTGGACAGGGGAACACTGAAGCTTTCTTT CSVGQGNTEAFF
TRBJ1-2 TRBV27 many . TGTGCCAGCAGTTTTAATGGAAAGAGTGGCTACACCTTC CASSFNGKSGYTF
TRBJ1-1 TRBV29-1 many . TGCAGCGTTGAGGTGGGGCGGCGAACTGAAGCTTTCTTT CSVEVGRRTEAFF
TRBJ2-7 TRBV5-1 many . TGCGCCAGCAGAAGGGACCTCAGCTCCTACGAGCAGTACTTC CASRRDLSSYEQYF
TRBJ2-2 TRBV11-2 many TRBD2 TGTGCCAGCAGCTTAACCGGACTAGCAGTAGGCGGGGAGCTGTTTTTT CASSLTGLAVGGELFF
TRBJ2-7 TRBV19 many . TGTGCCAGTAGTCCTCCCGAGGGTTCCTACGAGCAGTACTTC CASSPPEGSYEQYF
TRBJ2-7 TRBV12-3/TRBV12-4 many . TGTGCCAGCAGTTTATCTTCGGCCACTCAGCAGTACTTC CASSLSSATQQYF
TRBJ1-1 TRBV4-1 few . TGCGCCAGCAGCCAAGATAGCGGAGGCTGGGGGGGCACTGAAGCTTTCTTT CASSQDSGGWGGTEAFF
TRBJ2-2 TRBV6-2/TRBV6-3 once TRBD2 TGTGCCAGCAGTACCGGGACTAGCGATAACTTCGCGAACACCGGGGAGCTGTTTTTT CASSTGTSDNFANTGELFF
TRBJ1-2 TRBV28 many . TGTGCCAGCAGTACACAGGGACATAGGGATGGCTACACCTTC CASSTQGHRDGYTF
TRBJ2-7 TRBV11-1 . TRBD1 TGTGCCAGCAGCTGGTTAGGACAGGATAGTTCCTACGAGCAGTACTTC CASSWLGQDSSYEQYF
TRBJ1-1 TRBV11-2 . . TGTGCCAGCAGCTTAGATTTGGCTTACGGAGCTTTCTTT CASSLDLAYGAFF
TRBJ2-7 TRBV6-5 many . TGTGCCAGCAGCTCGGAAAGGGAGGCCTACGAGCAGTACTTC CASSSEREAYEQYF
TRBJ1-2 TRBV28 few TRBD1 TGTGCCAGCACTGTACAGGGACAGCTCTCCTATGGCTACACCTTC CASTVQGQLSYGYTF
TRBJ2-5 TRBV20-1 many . TGCAGTGCTAGAGATGAGGGTAGCCGGGAGACCCAGTACTTC CSARDEGSRETQYF
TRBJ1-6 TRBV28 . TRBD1 TGTGCCAGCAGTTTAGCCAGGGGGCGTGATTCACCCCTCCACTTT CASSLARGRDSPLHF
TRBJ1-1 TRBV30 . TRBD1 TGTGCCTGGAGTTGGGACAGGGTCAGTGAAGCTTTCTTT CAWSWDRVSEAFF
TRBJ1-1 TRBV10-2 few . TGCGCCAGCAGTGAGTCGTCCAGTGAAGCTTTCTTT CASSESSSEAFF
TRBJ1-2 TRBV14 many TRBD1 TGTGCCAGCAGCCAACTAACTACAGGGGTCATTAGCTACACCTTC CASSQLTTGVISYTF
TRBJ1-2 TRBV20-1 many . TGCAGTGAAGGGTATGGCTACACCTTC CSEGYGYTF
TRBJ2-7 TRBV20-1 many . TGCAGTGCTAGTGATGGAGGCGAGCAGTACTTC CSASDGGEQYF
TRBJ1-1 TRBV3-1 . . TGTGCCAGCAGCCAAAGATCCTTCGGGAGTCAACGGGACGCTTTCTTT CASSQRSFGSQRDAFF
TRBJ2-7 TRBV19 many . TGTGCCAGTAGTATAACGACTCCGGGCGATACCTACGAGCAGTACTTC CASSITTPGDTYEQYF